This T cell receptor (beta chain) was sequenced in a study of blood T cell repertoires in COVID-19. Whole-study context: Acute and convalescent COVID-19 specimens originated in the United States, Italy and Spain. PBMCs, B-cell-depleted T cells, or T cells were the source of the cDNA or gDNA that made up the material.

The germline gives CDR1 MNHNS, CDR2 SASEGT. V dropped 1 base and J dropped 3 bases, with 6 bases sitting between them. The CDR3 extends over 13 amino acids. Original methodology: Reference gene primer amplification gave estimated nucleated cell counts. Sequencing used immunoSEQ multiplex PCR; TCRdb keeps in-frame clones, though not all of them. That table is the source of V, J and clone size, and D and trimming were worked out from the DNA. This sample yields some 96,000 clones, of which approximately 86% are seen a single time; around 1.6% belongs to the top ten. The V and J genes are TRBV6-1 and TRBJ1-2; D unresolved. This clonotype was sampled from a man aged 80 or over with acute or convalescent COVID-19. Specimen: peripheral blood. The CDR3 DNA sequence: TGTGCCAGCAGTGAAGTCGGGGACTATGGCTACACCTTC. Amino acid sequence: CASSEVGDYGYTF.